This passage covers 9 T cell receptor beta chains from one sample sequenced in a study of T cells in Graves' hyperthyroidism and ophthalmopathy. Amplified regions were TCR beta CDR3 sequences from RNA transcripts. The HTBI primer set was used in a first-round RT-PCR of the TCR CDR3. TCRdb itself ran the multiplex PCR reads through MiXCR, one entry per CDR3 protein. The repertoire consists of hundreds of thousands of distinct CDR3 sequences, with 15% to 19% occurring once and the leading ten covering over 7.5%. The material sequenced was blood. The receptors were gathered from a woman aged 18-35 years with Graves' hyperthyroidism.

This clonotype has at least ten counts. V is TRBV20-1 and J is TRBJ2-1; 14 bases fit TRBD2. Germline lookup yields CDR1 DFQATT and CDR2 SNEGSKA (reference sequence). V shed 8 bases and J 5 bases; nucleotides not matched to a gene: 20. The CDR3 loop spans 19 amino acids. The CDR3 loop reads CSPPKHRGLAGEGHNEQFF. The CDR3 DNA sequence: TGCAGTCCCCCCAAGCACAGGGGACTAGCGGGAGAGGGGCACAATGAGCAGTTCTTC.

The V call is TRBV12-3 or TRBV12-4, the J call TRBJ1-5, with 8 bases that match TRBD1. The trim removed 3 bases at V and 5 bases at J, leaving 3 bases unmatched. The CDR3 sequence is 14 residues long. CDR3 DNA sequence: TGTGCCAGCAGTTTGCAGGGGGCCTATCAGCCCCAGCATTTT. Its translation: CASSLQGAYQPQHF.

This clonotype appeared a few times. The chain links TRBV4-1 to TRBJ1-2, with D hard to call. The germline V gene has CDR1 MGHRA and CDR2 YSYEKL. The CDR3 runs 15 residues. V lost 1 base and J lost 6, with 15 bases in between. CDR3 coding DNA: TGCGCCAGCAGCCAAGGCGTCCGGGGAAAGGATGGCTACACCTTC. Translation gives CASSQGVRGKDGYTF.

This clonotype occurred many times. The V and J genes are TRBV12-3 or TRBV12-4 and TRBJ2-1; a possible D gene is TRBD2 (5 bases). CDR3 length: 13 amino acids. V was shortened by 5 bases and J by 9 bases, with 14 bases between the two germline ends. The CDR3 region has the DNA TGTGCCAGCAGTCGCTCCCTAGGAGGTGAGCAGTTCTTC. The encoded protein is CASSRSLGGEQFF.

The chain couples TRBV27 to TRBJ1-1; a weak D match, TRBD1 (5 bases). Germline V gives CDR1 MNHEY, CDR2 SMNVEV (reference sequence). The ends were cut back, 1 base at V and 4 bases at J, with 19 bases in the middle. This CDR3 spans 17 amino acids. DNA of the CDR3: TGTGCCAGCAGTTTATTTTTCCGGGGGGAACTGGGCACTGAAGCTTTCTTT. This gives the protein CASSLFFRGELGTEAFF.

Ten or more counts support this clonotype. The gene calls are TRBV12-3 or TRBV12-4 and TRBJ2-4, with D uncertain. V lost 6 bases and J lost 2, with 5 bases in between. The CDR3 totals 12 residues. CDR3 amino acids: CASSISKNIQYF. The CDR3 DNA reads TGTGCCAGCAGCATCTCCAAAAACATTCAGTACTTC.

This clonotype has a count of ten or more. The chain links TRBV6-1 to TRBJ2-5; 10 bases align to TRBD1. Trimming took 6 bases from V and 4 from J; bases not matched to a gene: 8. The germline V gene encodes CDR1 MNHNS and CDR2 SASEGT. This CDR3 has 15 residues. The CDR3 bases are TGTGCCAGCAGCTCCGACAGGGGGCAAACAGAGACCCAGTACTTC. It yields the protein CASSSDRGQTETQYF.

Ten or more counts support this clonotype. This chain connects TRBV18 to TRBJ1-2; TRBD1 matches 11 bases. CDR1 KGHSH and CDR2 LQKENI come from the germline V gene. After removal of 6 bases from V and 4 bases from J, the junction contained 16 bases not matched to a gene. The CDR3 has 18 residues. In nucleotides, the CDR3 is TGTGCCAGCTCCCCGGAGTGGACAGGGGGCGCGCTCGGCTATGGCTACACCTTC. It specifies CASSPEWTGGALGYGYTF.

This clonotype occurred many times. The V and J genes are TRBV6-1 and TRBJ1-2, with a tentative D call TRBD1 (5 bases). Looked up from germline, CDR1 is MNHNS and CDR2 is SASEGT. The CDR3 runs to 14 residues. The V and J ends lost 5 bases and 8 bases respectively, with 18 bases between them. The CDR3 DNA follows: TGTGCCAGCAGTTACGGTCGCATGCAGGGCGGCTACACCTTC. Translated, it gives CASSYGRMQGGYTF.